This T cell receptor (beta chain) appears in the sequencing data of a study of T cell responses to AZD1222 COVID-19 vaccine. Germline CDR1 reads SQVTM; CDR2 reads ANQGSEA. The CDR3 contains 13 residues. V gave up 4 bases and J gave up 1 base, with 8 bases separating them. Findings and caveats of the study: AZD1222 recipients seropositive at baseline numbered only six. Donors, mostly white British, included more females; clonal diversity was possibly underestimated. Vaccine-associated CD4 TCRs ranged over spike, dominating at 160-218 and 743-854.

Concerning this clone: Its specificity is not known.

Sequencing was performed with immunoSEQ multiplex PCR; in TCRdb, only in-frame clones are kept and a portion is missing. Among over 130,000 clones listed, nearly 95% were seen once. The sample in question was peripheral blood, obtained 28 days after the second AZD1222 dose. This clonotype was sampled from an adult who received the AZD1222 COVID-19 vaccine. The chain carries TRBV29-1 and TRBJ2-1; tentatively, D is TRBD1 (6 bases). The CDR3, as DNA: TGCAGCGTTGGGGGGCAGTCCTACAATGAGCAGTTCTTC. It translates to CSVGGQSYNEQFF.